Listed below are T cell receptor beta chains from one sample, sequenced in a study of blood T cell repertoires in COVID-19. TCRdb keeps only in-frame clones here, not all; method: immunoSEQ multiplex PCR. The sample lists about 200,000 clones, roughly 80% occurring once. Sequenced: peripheral blood. The source of these receptors is a woman aged 65 to 85 with COVID-19, enrolled during active disease. Each CDR3 is given with its conserved first and last residue. Each record gives: V gene, D gene, J gene, CDR3 protein. D genes are given only for firm matches.

TRBV7-9	TRBD2	TRBJ2-1	CASSRALADTYNEQFF
TRBV5-4	TRBD2	TRBJ2-1	CASKKNQPGLAGSEQFF
TRBV2	-	TRBJ1-2	CASSQGRGINYGYTF
TRBV7-8	TRBD2	TRBJ2-1	CASSPRLAQLNEQFF
TRBV7-9	-	TRBJ1-1	CASSFRVFNNTEAFF
TRBV10-2	-	TRBJ2-3	CASSDSSTDTQYF
TRBV5-3	TRBD1	TRBJ2-3	CARSTGTGQNPSTDTQYF
TRBV5-5	-	TRBJ2-7	CASSGTGVSSYEQYF
TRBV24-1	TRBD1	TRBJ1-1	CATSDSGAGGRGEAFF
TRBV15	-	TRBJ1-5	CATSRGRFGNQPQHF
TRBV14	-	TRBJ2-7	CASSPGNSGQYF
TRBV5-1	TRBD1	TRBJ2-5	CASSSTAGTALETQYF
TRBV2	TRBD1	TRBJ1-5	CASTGQGQPYQPQHF
TRBV6-5	-	TRBJ1-6	CASTDREGSPLHF
TRBV7-6	-	TRBJ1-4	CASRPGVGGEKLFF
TRBV6-5	TRBD2	TRBJ2-7	CASSSISGSPYEQYF
TRBV11-2	-	TRBJ1-4	CASSLVRGANEKLFF
TRBV10-3	-	TRBJ2-2	CAIRQGGNTGELFF
TRBV5-4	-	TRBJ1-1	CASSLSAGLMNTEAFF
TRBV5-4	TRBD2	TRBJ2-3	CASSSSGSGTDTQYF
TRBV7-2	TRBD1	TRBJ1-4	CASSTLGQDREKLFF
TRBV5-1	-	TRBJ2-5	CASSLGGLETQYF
TRBV6-2/TRBV6-3	-	TRBJ1-4	CASSYRGTGGNEKLFF
TRBV5-4	-	TRBJ2-1	CASSFRTSSYNEQFF
TRBV9	-	TRBJ2-4	CASSVDRWPGVQYF
TRBV28	-	TRBJ1-6	CASIPGSFNSPLHF
TRBV15	-	TRBJ2-7	CATSRGKVQGEQYF
TRBV3-1/TRBV3-2	-	TRBJ1-3	CASSRQGGNTIYF
TRBV11-2	TRBD2	TRBJ2-1	CASSLGTGTDSGRKNEQFF
TRBV30	-	TRBJ1-6	CAWSGGHNNSPLHF
TRBV5-1	TRBD2	TRBJ2-2	CAGSSGRAATGELFF
TRBV10-1	-	TRBJ1-6	CASSESSGNSPLHF
TRBV28	TRBD1	TRBJ1-3	CASSLRGRTGNTIYF
TRBV9	-	TRBJ1-1	CASSVFPMNTEAFF
TRBV5-6	TRBD1	TRBJ2-5	CASSLKKGQVIETQYF
TRBV6-2/TRBV6-3	-	TRBJ2-3	CASSSSTDTQYF
TRBV4-3	-	TRBJ2-3	CASSQGQRTGTQYF
TRBV28	TRBD2	TRBJ2-3	CASSSGTSGSRDTQYF
TRBV30	-	TRBJ1-1	CAWRVKGMNTEAFF
TRBV5-1	TRBD1	TRBJ2-3	CASSLGRNRGTDTQYF
TRBV2	-	TRBJ2-5	CASTPVYPEETQYF
TRBV6-5	-	TRBJ2-7	CASKGQTPYEQYF
TRBV15	-	TRBJ1-5	CATSRDYGTTSNQPQHF
TRBV18	TRBD1	TRBJ1-5	CASSRDRDQPQHF
TRBV5-1	-	TRBJ2-2	CASRILSRQLNTGELFF
TRBV9	-	TRBJ2-7	CASSVGQGPPYEQYF
TRBV18	-	TRBJ1-3	CASSPGAGNTIYF
TRBV6-6	TRBD1	TRBJ1-5	CASSYLQGTGQPQHF
TRBV5-1	-	TRBJ1-1	CASSFSGGTEAFF
TRBV5-4	TRBD2	TRBJ2-1	CASSLSRLAGVSGEQFF
TRBV18	-	TRBJ2-7	CASSPRREPYEQYF
TRBV3-1/TRBV3-2	TRBD1	TRBJ1-6	CASSFGQGTSPLHF
TRBV5-1	-	TRBJ2-2	CASSFGDTTGELFF
TRBV28	-	TRBJ1-1	CASSFHGRGGTEAFF
TRBV19	-	TRBJ2-3	CASSPRITSTDTQYF
TRBV18	-	TRBJ2-1	CASNSGYNEQFF
TRBV7-2	-	TRBJ1-1	CASSLQAMNTEAFF
TRBV7-8	-	TRBJ1-1	CASSLAGRQDEAFF
TRBV6-6	-	TRBJ1-2	CASSSLTGGYTF